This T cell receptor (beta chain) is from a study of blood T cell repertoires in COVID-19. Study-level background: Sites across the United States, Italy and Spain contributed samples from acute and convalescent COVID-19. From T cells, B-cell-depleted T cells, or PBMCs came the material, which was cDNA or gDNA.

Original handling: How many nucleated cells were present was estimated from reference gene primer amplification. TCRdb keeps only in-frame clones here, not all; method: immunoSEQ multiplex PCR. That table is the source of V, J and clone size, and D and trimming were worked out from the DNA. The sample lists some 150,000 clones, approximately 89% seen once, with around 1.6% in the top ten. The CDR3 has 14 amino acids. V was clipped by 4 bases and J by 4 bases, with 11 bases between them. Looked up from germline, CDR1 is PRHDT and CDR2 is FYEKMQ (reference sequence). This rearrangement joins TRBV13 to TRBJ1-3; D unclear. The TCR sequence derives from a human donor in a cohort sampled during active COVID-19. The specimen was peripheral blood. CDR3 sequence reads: CASSSSPRGNTIYF. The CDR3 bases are TGTGCCAGCAGCTCAAGTCCCCGGGGAAACACCATATATTTT.